The source of this T cell receptor beta chain is a study of blood T cell repertoires in COVID-19. Turning to the study itself: Spain, Italy and the United States supplied samples that represented acute and convalescent COVID-19. The analysed material was cDNA or gDNA that came from T cells, B-cell-depleted T cells, or PBMCs.

TCRdb keeps only in-frame clones here, not all; method: immunoSEQ multiplex PCR. The sample comprises roughly 260,000 clones, about 89% of which are singletons, and 1.2% rests with the top ten. The germline V gene encodes CDR1 SQVTM and CDR2 ANQGSEA. There are 13 residues in the CDR3. V lost 7 bases to trimming and J lost 5 bases; unmatched junction nucleotides: 9. Participants were aged about 18 to 90 years, lived in about 26 US areas, and enrolled virtually. Cohorts were determined from participant-reported clinical history. The chain couples TRBV29-1 to TRBJ1-1; 8 bases are a match to TRBD1. Source material: PBMCs or T cells enriched from blood (not recorded which). The clonotype was recovered from a human donor in a cohort exposed to, infected with or recovered from COVID-19 (not recorded which). The donor label of this sample is uncertain. CDR3 DNA: TGCAGCGGGCGGACAGGGAGCAATACTGAAGCTTTCTTT. Translation gives CSGRTGSNTEAFF.